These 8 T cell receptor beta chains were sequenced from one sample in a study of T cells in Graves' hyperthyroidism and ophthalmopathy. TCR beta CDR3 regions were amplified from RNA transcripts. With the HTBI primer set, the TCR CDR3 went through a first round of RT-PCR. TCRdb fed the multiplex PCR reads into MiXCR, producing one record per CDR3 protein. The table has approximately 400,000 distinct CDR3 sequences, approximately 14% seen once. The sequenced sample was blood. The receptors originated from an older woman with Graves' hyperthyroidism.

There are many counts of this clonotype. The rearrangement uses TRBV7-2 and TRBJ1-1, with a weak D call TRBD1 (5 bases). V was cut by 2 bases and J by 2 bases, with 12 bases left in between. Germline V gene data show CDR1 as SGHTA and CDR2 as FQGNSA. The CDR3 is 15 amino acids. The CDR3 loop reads CASSLKGRGNTEAFF. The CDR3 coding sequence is TGTGCCAGCAGCTTAAAGGGGCGCGGAAACACTGAAGCTTTCTTT.

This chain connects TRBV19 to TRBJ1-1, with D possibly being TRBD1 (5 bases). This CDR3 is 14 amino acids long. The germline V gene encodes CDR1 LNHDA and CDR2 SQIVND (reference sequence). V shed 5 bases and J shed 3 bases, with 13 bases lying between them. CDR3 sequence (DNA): TGTGCCAGTAGTTCCGACAGAACCGACACTGAAGCTTTCTTT. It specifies CASSSDRTDTEAFF.

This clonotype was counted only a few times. In DNA form, the CDR3 reads TGTGCCAGCAGTTTCAACTACCGTACCGGTACGCAGTATTTT. This encodes CASSFNYRTGTQYF. The chain employs TRBV6-1 and TRBJ2-3; D is unclear. The CDR3 covers 14 residues. Trimming removed 5 bases from V and 8 bases from J, with 17 bases in between. CDR1 and CDR2 (germline): MNHNS, SASEGT.

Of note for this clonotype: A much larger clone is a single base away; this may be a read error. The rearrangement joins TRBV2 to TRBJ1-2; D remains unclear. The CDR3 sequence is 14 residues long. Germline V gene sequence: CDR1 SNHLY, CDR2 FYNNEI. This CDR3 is CAGSEEHSGYGYTF. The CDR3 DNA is TGTGCCGGCAGTGAAGAACACTCGGGCTATGGCTACACCTTC.

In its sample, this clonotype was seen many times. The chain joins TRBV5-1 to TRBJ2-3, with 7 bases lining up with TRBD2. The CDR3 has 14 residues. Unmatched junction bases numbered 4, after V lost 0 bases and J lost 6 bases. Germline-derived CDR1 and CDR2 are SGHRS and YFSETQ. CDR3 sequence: CASSLGAGVDTQYF. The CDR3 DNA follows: TGCGCCAGCAGCTTGGGGGCGGGAGTTGATACGCAGTATTTT.

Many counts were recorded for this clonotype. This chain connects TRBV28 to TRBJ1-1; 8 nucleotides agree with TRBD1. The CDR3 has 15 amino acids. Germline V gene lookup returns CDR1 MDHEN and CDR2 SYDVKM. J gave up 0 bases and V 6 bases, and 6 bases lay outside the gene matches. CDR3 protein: CASSPQGALNTEAFF. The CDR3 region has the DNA TGTGCCAGCAGCCCGCAGGGGGCCCTGAACACTGAAGCTTTCTTT.

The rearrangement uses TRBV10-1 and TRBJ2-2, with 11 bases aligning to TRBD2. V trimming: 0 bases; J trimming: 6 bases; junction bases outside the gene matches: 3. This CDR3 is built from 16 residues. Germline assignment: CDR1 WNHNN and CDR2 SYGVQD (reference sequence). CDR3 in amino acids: CASSESTSGSAGELFF. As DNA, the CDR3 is TGCGCCAGCAGTGAGTCCACTAGCGGGAGCGCCGGGGAGCTGTTTTTT.

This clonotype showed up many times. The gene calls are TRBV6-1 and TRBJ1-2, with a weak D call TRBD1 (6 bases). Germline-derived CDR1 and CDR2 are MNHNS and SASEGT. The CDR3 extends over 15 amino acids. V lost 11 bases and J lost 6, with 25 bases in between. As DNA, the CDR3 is TGTGCCGGCACCCCATCTTTTAACAGGGATGATGGCTACACCTTC. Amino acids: CAGTPSFNRDDGYTF.